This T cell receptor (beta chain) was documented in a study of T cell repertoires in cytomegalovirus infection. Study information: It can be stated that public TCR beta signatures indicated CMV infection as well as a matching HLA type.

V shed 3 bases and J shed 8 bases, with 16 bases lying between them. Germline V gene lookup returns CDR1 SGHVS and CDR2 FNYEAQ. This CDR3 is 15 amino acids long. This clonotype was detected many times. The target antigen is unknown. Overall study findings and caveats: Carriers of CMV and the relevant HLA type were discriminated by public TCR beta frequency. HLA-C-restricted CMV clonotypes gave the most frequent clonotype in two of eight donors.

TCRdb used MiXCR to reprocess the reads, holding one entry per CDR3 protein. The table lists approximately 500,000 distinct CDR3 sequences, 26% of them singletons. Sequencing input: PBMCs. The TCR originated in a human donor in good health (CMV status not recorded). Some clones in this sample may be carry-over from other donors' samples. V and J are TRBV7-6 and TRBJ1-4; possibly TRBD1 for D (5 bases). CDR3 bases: TGTGCCAGCAGCTTCACAGGCAAACAGAACGAAAAACTGTTTTTT. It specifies CASSFTGKQNEKLFF.